This section outlines one TCR beta chain sequence together with its context. Its binding antigen is unknown. Nothing much larger sits one base from this clone, and base qualities are not available. The record originates from a study of blood T cell repertoires in COVID-19 (dated by TCRdb to the early 2020s). Regarding the study in general: Collaborator samples came from the United States, Italy and Spain and covered acute and convalescent phases of COVID-19. A de-identified subject ID, COVID-19 status, age in years and sex were almost always included in the sample metadata. A freely available public database, intended as a resource for researchers studying the immune response to SARS-CoV-2, is where the repertoires were released. The samples were drawn from two sources: the first 160 participants of the ongoing ImmuneRACE study, and 950 to 1,500 subjects contributed by 6 global collaborators. Where HLA class I and class II types were available, the types were taken from metadata supplied by the sample provider, not from assay-based typing. Deeply sampled blood TCRbeta repertoires from subjects exposed to, actively infected with, or recovered from COVID-19 were included in the dataset. The prospective study material was composed of cDNA or gDNA derived from T cells, B-cell-depleted T cells, or PBMCs. General study outcomes and caveats: The quantity of clinical and demographic metadata differed by source and by participant and was supplied without curation.

Measured from the cysteine to the phenylalanine, the CDR3 is 14 residues long. Only the CDR3 DNA stays, 42 bases, in frame from base 1. The CDR1 and CDR2 encoded by the germline V gene are MGHRA and YSYEKL. The junction shows trimming of 3 bases on V and 3 bases on J, plus 11 bases between the germline ends. Collaborating institutions collected whole blood in K2EDTA tubes following their own protocols. For TCRbeta analysis, collaborators shipped samples as frozen whole blood, isolated PBMCs, or DNA extracted from either of those sample types. TCRbeta CDR3 regions were amplified from genomic DNA by means of the immunoSEQ Assay, a bias-controlled multiplex PCR. The authors processed their data as follows. Within the assay, amplification of reference gene primers was used to estimate how many nucleated cells each sample contained. To quantify the absolute abundance of each unique TCRbeta CDR3 rearrangement, sequence reads were collapsed and filtered. For each sample, productive Simpson clonality was calculated as the square root of Simpson's diversity index over productive rearrangements. The table was pulled from immuneACCESS by TCRdb, which kept in-frame rearrangements only. Such tables lose some clones; where checked, under half of the loss comes from unresolved V genes, and the rest has no known cause. The V and J calls and clone size were taken over from that table, and D and trimming were inferred from the DNA. The sample table shows 78,000 or so clones, and roughly 83% are seen once. Of the sample, about 6.5% falls within the top ten clones.

The clonotype comes from a woman aged 55-70 years with acute or convalescent COVID-19. This chain joins TRBV4-1 to TRBJ1-1; the D segment cannot be called with confidence. Sequencing was carried out using peripheral blood. The CDR3 has the sequence CASSHPRGDTEAFF. The DNA sequence is given as TGCGCCAGCAGCCACCCCCGAGGTGACACTGAAGCTTTCTTT.